This entry features one TCR beta chain sequence. Two negative PCRs, clearance, or symptom resolution characterized the recovered Cohort 3 donors. The source of the sample is a study of blood T cell repertoires in COVID-19. This CDR3 spans 14 amino acids. Trimming pared 2 bases from V and 3 bases from J, leaving 11 bases between. In germline, CDR1 is MNHEY, CDR2 SVGAGI. Here immunoSEQ multiplex PCR was the method, and the copy in TCRdb shows in-frame clones only, minus some. The sample consists of hundreds of thousands of clones, approximately 90% of them appearing once. The genes are TRBV6-5 and TRBJ2-7; D remains unclear. Material for sequencing was PBMCs or T cells enriched from blood (not recorded which). This TCR derives from a man aged 35 to 55 who had recovered from COVID-19. The CDR3 sequence: CASSYDAEHYEQYF. Written as DNA, the CDR3 is TGTGCCAGCAGTTACGACGCGGAACACTACGAGCAGTACTTC.